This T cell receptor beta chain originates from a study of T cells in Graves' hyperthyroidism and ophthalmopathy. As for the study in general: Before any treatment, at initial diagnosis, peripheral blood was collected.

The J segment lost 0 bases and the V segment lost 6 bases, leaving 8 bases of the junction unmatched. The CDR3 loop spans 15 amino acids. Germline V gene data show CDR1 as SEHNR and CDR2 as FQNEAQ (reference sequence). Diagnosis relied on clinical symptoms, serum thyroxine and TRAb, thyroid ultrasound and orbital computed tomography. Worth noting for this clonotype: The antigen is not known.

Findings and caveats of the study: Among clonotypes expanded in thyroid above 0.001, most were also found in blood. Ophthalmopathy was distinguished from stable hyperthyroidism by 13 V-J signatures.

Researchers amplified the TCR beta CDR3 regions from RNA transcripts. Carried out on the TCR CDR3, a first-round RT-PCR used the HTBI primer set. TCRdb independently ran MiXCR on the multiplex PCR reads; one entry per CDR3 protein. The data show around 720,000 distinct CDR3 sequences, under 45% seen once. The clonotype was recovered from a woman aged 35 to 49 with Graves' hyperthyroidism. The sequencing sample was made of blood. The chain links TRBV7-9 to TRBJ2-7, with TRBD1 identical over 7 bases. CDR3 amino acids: CASSPGQLSSYEQYF. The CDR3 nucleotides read TGTGCCAGCAGTCCGGGACAGTTGAGCTCCTACGAGCAGTACTTC.